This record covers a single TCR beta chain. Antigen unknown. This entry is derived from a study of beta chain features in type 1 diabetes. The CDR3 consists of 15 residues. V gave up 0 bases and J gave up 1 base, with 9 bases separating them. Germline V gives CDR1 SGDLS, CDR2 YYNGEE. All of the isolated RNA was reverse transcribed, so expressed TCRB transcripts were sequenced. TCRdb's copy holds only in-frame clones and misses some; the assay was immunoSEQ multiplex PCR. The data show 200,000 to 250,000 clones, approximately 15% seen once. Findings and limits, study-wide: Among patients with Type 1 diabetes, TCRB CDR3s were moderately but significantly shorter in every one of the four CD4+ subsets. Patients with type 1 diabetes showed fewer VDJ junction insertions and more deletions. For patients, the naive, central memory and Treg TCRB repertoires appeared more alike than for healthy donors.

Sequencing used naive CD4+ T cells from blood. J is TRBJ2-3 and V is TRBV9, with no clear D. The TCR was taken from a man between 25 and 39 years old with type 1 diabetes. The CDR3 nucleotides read TGTGCCAGCAGCGTAGGGTCGGCGGGCACAGATACGCAGTATTTT. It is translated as CASSVGSAGTDTQYF. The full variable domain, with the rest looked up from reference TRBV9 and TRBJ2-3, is DSGVTQTPKHLITATGQRVTLRCSPRSGDLSVYWYQQSLDQGLQFLIQYYNGEERAKGNILERFSAQQFPDLHSELNLSSLELGDSALYFCASSVGSAGTDTQYFGPGTRLTVL.